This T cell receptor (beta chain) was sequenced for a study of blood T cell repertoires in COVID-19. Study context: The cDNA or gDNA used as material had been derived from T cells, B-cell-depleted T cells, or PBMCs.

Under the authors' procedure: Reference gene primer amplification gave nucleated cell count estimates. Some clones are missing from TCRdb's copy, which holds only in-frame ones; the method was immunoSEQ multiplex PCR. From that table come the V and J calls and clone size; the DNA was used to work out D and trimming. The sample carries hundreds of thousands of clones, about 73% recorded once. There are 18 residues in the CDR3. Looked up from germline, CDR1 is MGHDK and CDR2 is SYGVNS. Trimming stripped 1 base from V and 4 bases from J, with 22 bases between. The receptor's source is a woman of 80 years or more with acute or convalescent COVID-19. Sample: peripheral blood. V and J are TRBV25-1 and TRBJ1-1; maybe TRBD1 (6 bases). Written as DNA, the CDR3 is TGTGCCAGCAGTGAATCCTATATTCGGACAGTAAAGGGCACTGAAGCTTTCTTT. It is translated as CASSESYIRTVKGTEAFF.